The 3 T cell receptor beta chains in this list originate from one sample, sequenced in a study of CD8+ T cells in alopecia areata. Isolated RNA was reverse transcribed into cDNA used as the sequencing template. Repertoires were generated with immunoSEQ multiplex PCR, while TCRdb's copy carries only in-frame clones and drops some. The sample contains some 98,000 clones, 60% to 65% of which appear only once. Treatment defined: oral pan-JAK inhibitor, 5-10 mg twice daily. The material was CD8+ T cells sorted from blood, obtained at week 4, from a patient treated with tofacitinib. Receptors originate from a human donor with alopecia areata.

This clone appeared a single time. This sequence joins TRBV19 and TRBJ1-5; D gene unclear. From germline, CDR1 is LNHDA and CDR2 SQIVND (reference sequence). The V and J ends lost 2 bases and 0 bases respectively, with 8 bases between them. The CDR3 loop spans 15 amino acids. The CDR3 DNA is TGTGCCAGTAGTATATATGGCCTTAGCAATCAGCCCCAGCATTTT. Amino acid sequence: CASSIYGLSNQPQHF. The full variable domain, its missing parts supplied by reference TRBV19 and TRBJ1-5, is DGGITQSPKYLFRKEGQNVTLSCEQNLNHDAMYWYRQDPGQGLRLIYYSQIVNDFQKGDIAEGYSVSREKKESFPLTVTSAQKNPTAFYLCASSIYGLSNQPQHFGDGTRLSIL.

V is TRBV5-4 and J is TRBJ2-1; either TRBD1 or TRBD2 may fit D (5 bases each). The CDR3 contains 14 residues. Germline CDR1 and CDR2: SGHNT and YYREEE (reference sequence). Trimming pared 3 bases from V and 8 bases from J, leaving 15 bases between. CDR3 in DNA: TGTGCCAGCAGCTGGGCCCCCAGGGACGATGAGCAGTTCTTC. It is translated as CASSWAPRDDEQFF.

The V gene is TRBV29-1, the J gene TRBJ2-7, with a tentative D call TRBD1 (7 bases). The length of the CDR3 is 17 residues. Germline V gene lookup returns CDR1 SQVTM and CDR2 ANQGSEA. The V end was cut by 4 bases, the J end by 1 base, with 23 bases between. DNA for the CDR3: TGCAGCGTTGTTCGGGGGTACTCCGGGACAGCATCCTACGAGCAGTACTTC. Translated, it gives CSVVRGYSGTASYEQYF.